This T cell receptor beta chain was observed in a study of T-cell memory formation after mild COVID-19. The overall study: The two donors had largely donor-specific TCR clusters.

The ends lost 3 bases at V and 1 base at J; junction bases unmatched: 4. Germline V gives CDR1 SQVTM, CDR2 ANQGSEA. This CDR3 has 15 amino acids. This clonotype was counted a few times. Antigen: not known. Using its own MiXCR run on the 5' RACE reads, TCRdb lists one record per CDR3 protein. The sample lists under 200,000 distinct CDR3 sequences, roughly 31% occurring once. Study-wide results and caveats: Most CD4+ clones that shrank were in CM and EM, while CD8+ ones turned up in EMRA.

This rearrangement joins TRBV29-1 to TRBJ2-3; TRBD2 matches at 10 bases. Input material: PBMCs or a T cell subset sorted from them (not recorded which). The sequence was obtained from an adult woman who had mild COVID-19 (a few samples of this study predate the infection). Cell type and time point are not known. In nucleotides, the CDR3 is TGCAGCGTTGACACCGGGACTAGCGGCACAGATACGCAGTATTTT. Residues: CSVDTGTSGTDTQYF.